What follows are 9 T cell receptor beta chains derived from one specimen sequenced in a study of technical replicates of blood from a few donors. TCRdb's copy holds only in-frame clones and misses some; the assay was immunoSEQ multiplex PCR. Of about 80,000 clones in the sample, approximately 96% were seen once. Sequencing used T cells isolated from PBMCs. The receptors shown here come from a human donor in good health.

The J gene is TRBJ2-1, the V gene TRBV6-6; D unclear. The germline CDR1 and CDR2 sequences are MNHNY and SVGAGI (reference sequence). The CDR3 is made up of 13 amino acids. The chain's CDR3 is CAATLDRYNEQFF. In DNA form, the CDR3 reads TGTGCAGCTACTCTAGACCGTTACAATGAGCAGTTCTTC.

The rearrangement joins TRBV14 to TRBJ1-3; D is uncertain. Trimming pared 1 base from V and 0 bases from J, leaving 7 bases between. The length of the CDR3 is 15 residues. CDR1 SGHDN and CDR2 FVKESK come from the germline V gene. This CDR3 reads CASSQASSSGNTIYF. CDR3 nucleotide sequence: TGTGCCAGCAGCCAAGCGTCCAGCTCTGGAAACACCATATATTTT.

The chain is built from TRBV15 and TRBJ1-1, with 7 bases that match TRBD1. This CDR3 spans 15 amino acids. V shed 4 bases and J 0 bases; nucleotides not matched to a gene: 5. Germline V gene sequence: CDR1 LNHNV, CDR2 YYDKDF (reference sequence). The DNA for the CDR3 is TGTGCCACCAGCACCCTCCAGGGGGTGAACACTGAAGCTTTCTTT. This sequence encodes CATSTLQGVNTEAFF.

The genes are TRBV28 and TRBJ2-7, with D maybe TRBD2 (6 bases). There are 14 residues in the CDR3. The V end was cut by 6 bases, the J end by 2 bases, with 14 bases between. CDR1 MDHEN and CDR2 SYDVKM come from the germline V gene. In DNA form, the CDR3 reads TGTGCCAGCAGGCAGAGGGAGGTAGCCTACGAGCAGTACTTC. It specifies CASRQREVAYEQYF.

This chain joins TRBV6-5 and TRBJ1-2, with D uncertain. Deletions cut 4 bases from V and 0 bases from J, with 6 bases between. The CDR3 consists of 13 residues. The germline CDR1 and CDR2 sequences are MNHEY and SVGAGI. The CDR3 DNA reads TGTGCCAGCAGTTTTTTAACTAACTATGGCTACACCTTC. It translates to CASSFLTNYGYTF.

In DNA, the CDR3 is TGTGCCAGCAGCGGTAGCGGGAGGCCGATGAATGAGCAGTTCTTC. Its protein is CASSGSGRPMNEQFF. The chain is built from TRBV6-5 and TRBJ2-1; 10 nucleotides agree with TRBD2. The CDR3 is 15 amino acids. J was trimmed by 7 bases and V by 6 bases; bases with no gene match: 9. Germline V CDR1 and CDR2: MNHEY, SVGAGI.

The chain carries TRBV10-3 and TRBJ2-7; D call uncertain. CDR1 and CDR2 from the germline V gene are ENHRY and SYGVKD. V gave up 4 bases and J gave up 0 bases, with 16 bases separating them. The length of the CDR3 is 16 residues. The CDR3 loop is CAISGSLTHLSYEQYF. In DNA form, the CDR3 reads TGTGCCATCAGTGGATCCCTGACTCACCTCTCCTACGAGCAGTACTTC.

The chain couples TRBV7-3 to TRBJ2-1; 13 bases line up with TRBD2. This CDR3 contains 17 residues. Germline V gene sequence: CDR1 SGHTA, CDR2 FQGTGA. The V gene end was trimmed by 5 bases and the J gene end by 0 bases; junction bases not matched to a gene: 4. The CDR3 sequence: CASSQGLAGFSYNEQFF. DNA of the CDR3: TGTGCCAGCAGCCAGGGACTAGCGGGATTCTCCTACAATGAGCAGTTCTTC.

The chain recombines TRBV7-9 with TRBJ2-5; D possibly corresponds to TRBD1 (6 bases). V was pared by 1 base and J by 5 bases, with 8 bases between. Germline V gene sequence: CDR1 SEHNR, CDR2 FQNEAQ (reference sequence). The CDR3 is 13 amino acids. The CDR3: CASSLGGRETQYF. DNA for the CDR3: TGTGCCAGCAGCTTAGGGGGGCGGGAGACCCAGTACTTC.